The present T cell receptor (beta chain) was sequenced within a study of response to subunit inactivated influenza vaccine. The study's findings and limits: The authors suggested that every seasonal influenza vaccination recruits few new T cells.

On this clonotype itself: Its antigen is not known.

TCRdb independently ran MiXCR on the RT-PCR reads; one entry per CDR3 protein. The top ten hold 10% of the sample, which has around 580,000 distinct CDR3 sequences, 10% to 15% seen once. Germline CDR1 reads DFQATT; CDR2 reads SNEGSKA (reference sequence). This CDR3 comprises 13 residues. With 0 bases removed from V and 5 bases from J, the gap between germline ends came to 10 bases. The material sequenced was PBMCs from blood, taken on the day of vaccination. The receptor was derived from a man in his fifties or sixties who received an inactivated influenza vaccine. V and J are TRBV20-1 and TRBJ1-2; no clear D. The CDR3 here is CSARDETEYGYTF. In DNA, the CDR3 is TGCAGTGCTAGAGACGAGACGGAGTATGGCTACACCTTC.